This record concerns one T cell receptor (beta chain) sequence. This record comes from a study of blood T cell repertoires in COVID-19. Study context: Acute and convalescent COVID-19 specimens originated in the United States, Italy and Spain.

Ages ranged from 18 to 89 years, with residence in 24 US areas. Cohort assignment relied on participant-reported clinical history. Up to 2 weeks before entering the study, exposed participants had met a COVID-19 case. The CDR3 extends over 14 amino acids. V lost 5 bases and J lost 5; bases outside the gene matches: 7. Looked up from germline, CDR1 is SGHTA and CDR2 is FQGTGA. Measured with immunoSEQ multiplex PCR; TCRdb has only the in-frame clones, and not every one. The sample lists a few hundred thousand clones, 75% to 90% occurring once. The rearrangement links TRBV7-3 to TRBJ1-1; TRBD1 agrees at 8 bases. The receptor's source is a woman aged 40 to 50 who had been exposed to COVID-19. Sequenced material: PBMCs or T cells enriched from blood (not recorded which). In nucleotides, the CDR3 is TGTGCCAGCAGCCTTGACAGGGGTAGGACTGAAGCTTTCTTT. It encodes CASSLDRGRTEAFF.